This T cell receptor (beta chain) was captured by sequencing in a study of T cell responses to AZD1222 COVID-19 vaccine. The study, taken as a whole, reports: At baseline, just five or six AZD1222 recipients tested seropositive.

Trimming left V 2 bases short and J 5 bases short, with 12 bases between. This CDR3 has 14 amino acids. In germline, CDR1 is LGHDT, CDR2 YNNKEL (reference sequence). The assay was immunoSEQ multiplex PCR, and TCRdb's table has in-frame clones only and misses some. The repertoire holds approximately 150,000 clones, with roughly 90% as singletons. To note about this clone: Its target is not known.

The clonotype was recovered from an adult in good health. The gene calls are TRBV3-1 (or the pseudogene TRBV3-2) and TRBJ1-2, with D perhaps TRBD1 (5 bases). Sequenced here: peripheral blood, sampled on day 0 of AZD1222 vaccination. CDR3 sequence: CASSQRAGGYGYTF. In DNA, the CDR3 is TGTGCCAGCAGCCAACGGGCCGGGGGGTATGGCTACACCTTC.